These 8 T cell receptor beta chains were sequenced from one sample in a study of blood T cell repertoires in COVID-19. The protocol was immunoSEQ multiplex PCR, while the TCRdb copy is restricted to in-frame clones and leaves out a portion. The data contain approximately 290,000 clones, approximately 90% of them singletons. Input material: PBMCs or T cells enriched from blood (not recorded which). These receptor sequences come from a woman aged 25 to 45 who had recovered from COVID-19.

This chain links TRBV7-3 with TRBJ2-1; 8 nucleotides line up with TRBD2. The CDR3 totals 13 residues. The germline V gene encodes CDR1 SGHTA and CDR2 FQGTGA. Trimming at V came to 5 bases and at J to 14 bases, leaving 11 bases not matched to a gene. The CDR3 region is CASSPGLADKKFF. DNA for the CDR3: TGTGCCAGCAGCCCTGGACTAGCTGACAAAAAGTTCTTC.

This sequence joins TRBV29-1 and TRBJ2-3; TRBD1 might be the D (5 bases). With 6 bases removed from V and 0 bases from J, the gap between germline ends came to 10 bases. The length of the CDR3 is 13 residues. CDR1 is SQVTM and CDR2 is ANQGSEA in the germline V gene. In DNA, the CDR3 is TGCAGCGTCAAGACAGACAGCACAGATACGCAGTATTTT. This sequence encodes CSVKTDSTDTQYF.

The CDR3 bases are TGTGCCAGCAGCCTTGGGACTAGCGGGAGGAGGTACAATGAGCAGTTCTTC. Its translation is CASSLGTSGRRYNEQFF. The chain combines TRBV9 with TRBJ2-1, with 15 bases that match TRBD2. V shed 4 bases, J shed 4 bases, and the junction held 6 bases outside the gene matches. Germline CDR1 SGDLS, CDR2 YYNGEE. This CDR3 region has 17 residues.

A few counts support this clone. The CDR3 spells CASSSFSGRGGDTQYF. The CDR3 coding sequence is TGTGCCAGCAGCTCATTTAGCGGGAGGGGGGGAGATACGCAGTATTTT. V gene TRBV7-2 combines with J gene TRBJ2-3, with 11 positions matching TRBD2. Germline CDR1 reads SGHTA; CDR2 reads FQGNSA. The length of the CDR3 is 16 residues. V lost 4 bases, J lost 5 bases, and 8 bases stayed unmatched. Complete variable domain (other parts from reference TRBV7-2 and TRBJ2-3): GAGVSQSPSNKVTEKGKDVELRCDPISGHTALYWYRQSLGQGLEFLIYFQGNSAPDKSGLPSDRFSAERTGGSVSTLTIQRTQQEDSAVYLCASSSFSGRGGDTQYFGPGTRLTVL.

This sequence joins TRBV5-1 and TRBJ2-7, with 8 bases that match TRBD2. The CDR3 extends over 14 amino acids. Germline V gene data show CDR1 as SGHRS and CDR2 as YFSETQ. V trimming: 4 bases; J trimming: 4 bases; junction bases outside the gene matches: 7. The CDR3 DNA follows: TGCGCCAGCAGCCCGGCCGGGGGGGCATACGAGCAGTACTTC. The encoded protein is CASSPAGGAYEQYF.

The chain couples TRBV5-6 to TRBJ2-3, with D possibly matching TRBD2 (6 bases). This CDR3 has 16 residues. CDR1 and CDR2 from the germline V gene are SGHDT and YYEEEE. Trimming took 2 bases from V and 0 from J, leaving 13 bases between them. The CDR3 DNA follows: TGTGCCAGCAGCTTTAGGGGAGCGGGTAGCACAGATACGCAGTATTTT. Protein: CASSFRGAGSTDTQYF.

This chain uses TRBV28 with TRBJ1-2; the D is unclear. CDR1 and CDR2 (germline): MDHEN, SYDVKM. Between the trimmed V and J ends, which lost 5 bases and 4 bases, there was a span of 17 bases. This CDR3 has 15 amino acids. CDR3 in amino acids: CASSPTPAPTYGYTF. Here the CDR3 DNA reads TGTGCCAGCAGTCCCACACCCGCCCCCACCTATGGCTACACCTTC.

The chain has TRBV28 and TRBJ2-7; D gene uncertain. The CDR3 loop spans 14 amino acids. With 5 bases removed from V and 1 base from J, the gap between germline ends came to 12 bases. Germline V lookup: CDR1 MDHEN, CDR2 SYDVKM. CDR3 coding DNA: TGTGCCAGCAGTACCACCCCGCGTTCCTACGAGCAGTACTTC. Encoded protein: CASSTTPRSYEQYF.